This entry features one TCR beta chain sequence. This clone appeared a single time. Which antigen it targets is not known. No base quality values were provided; no much bigger clone lies one nucleotide off. The CDR3 regions of human TCRbeta chains were analyzed by immunosequencing. Per the original workflow: TCRs in the repertoires were compared against a reference library of SARS-CoV-2-specific TCRs that had been generated with the MIRA antigen-specificity platform. Breadth was defined as the fraction of unique TCRs that were SARS-CoV-2-associated. Depth was defined as the fraction of total T cells that were SARS-CoV-2-associated. Each spike-specific TCR was assigned to its reactive spike region and to a CD4 or CD8 class using the MIRA data. Log10-transformed breadth and depth values were compared by one-way ANOVA with Sidak's multiple comparisons tests. Not all clones reach the TCRdb copy of this immuneACCESS table, which keeps in-frame sequences only. Checked studies attribute under half of the gap to unresolved V genes and leave the rest unexplained. V and J calls and clone size are copied from that table; D and trimming were computed from the DNA. For this sample there are some 200,000 clones; about nine tenths appear just once. The leading ten clones occupy about 1.8% of the sample.

The record originates from a study of T cell responses to AZD1222 COVID-19 vaccine (dated by TCRdb to the early 2020s). Study-wide context: A total of over 230 trial participants underwent TCR sequencing, of whom nearly 210 had received two doses of AZD1222 and 26 had received two doses of the MenACWY control vaccine. Trial participants were enrolled by age into 18-55, 56-69 and 70-plus year subgroups, with around 150, 28 and 57 TCR-sequenced participants respectively. Study-wide findings and limitations: Because no day 14 peak-response samples were available, repertoires were characterized only after the peak T cell response. Vaccine-associated CD4 TCRs spanned the whole spike protein, with dominant responses in regions 160-218 and 743-854. Reportedly, close to half of the unique spike-specific TCRs recognized epitopes lying outside the regions that are mutated in the B.1.351 and B.1.1.7 variants. Only five or six AZD1222 recipients were SARS-CoV-2 seropositive at baseline, limiting conclusions about previously exposed vaccinees. Participants were mostly white British and included more females than males, and it was suggested by the authors that clonal diversity may have been underestimated. The 56-69-year group was small, and its depth increase did not reach significance, likely because of low power. After two AZD1222 doses, spike-specific TCR breadth and depth were significantly higher than at day 0 and than in MenACWY recipients.

The germline V gene gives CDR1 as MGHRA and CDR2 as YSYEKL. V is reduced by 5 bases and J by 7 bases, leaving a spacing of 11 bases between them. The CDR3 starts with the cysteine, ends with the phenylalanine, and has 13 residues. The DNA shown is the 39-base CDR3, in frame from base 1. Read against the paper, the sample's time point label means: about 28 days (+/-7) after the second vaccine dose. Because spike-specific TCR depth and breadth did not differ between the two schedules, AZD1222 recipients who got a second dose at roughly 4 weeks were pooled with those who got a second dose at roughly 12 weeks. Samples from vaccinated people were obtained from the UK trials COV001 and COV002, which included a single-blind randomized controlled phase 2/3 trial of AZD1222 (ChAdOx1 nCoV-19) in healthy adults. For TCRbeta chain sequencing, PBMC samples were collected from trial participants at day 0 and at day 28 after the second dose.

Sequenced material: peripheral blood, taken 28 days after the second AZD1222 dose. The receptor was derived from an adult who received the AZD1222 COVID-19 vaccine. The chain is encoded by TRBV4-1 joined to TRBJ2-2; the D gene is unclear. The DNA is as follows: TGCGCCAGCAGCAGGACCACCGGCGGGGAGCTGTTTTTT. Its protein reads: CASSRTTGGELFF.